This is a list of T cell receptor beta chains from one sample in a study of neurological immune-mediated disorders. TCRdb itself ran the 5' RACE reads through MiXCR, one entry per CDR3 protein. Of 43,000 or so distinct CDR3 sequences detected, approximately 13% appear once; the ten largest clones hold more than 9.5%. Material for sequencing was PBMCs. The receptors stem from a man aged 25-40 years in good health. CDR3s include the opening cysteine and the closing phenylalanine or tryptophan.

J gene	V gene	CDR3 protein
TRBJ1-1	TRBV3-1	CASGAWSTEAFF
TRBJ2-5	TRBV5-1	CASSFSPQGEETQYF
TRBJ2-1	TRBV4-1	CASSPQGLADPSYNEQFF
TRBJ2-5	TRBV24-1	CATSDPVRDSGREETQYF
TRBJ2-7	TRBV5-1	CASSLDAYEQYF
TRBJ2-7	TRBV7-8	CASSHIIQGYEQYF
TRBJ1-2	TRBV12-3/TRBV12-4	CASTSVGALGGYTF
TRBJ2-1	TRBV12-3/TRBV12-4	CASSFGSWQFF
TRBJ2-7	TRBV5-1	CASSLPGNSYEQYF
TRBJ2-5	TRBV7-2	CASSPGRGLGETQYF